This T cell receptor (beta chain) was documented in a study of cytotoxic CD8 clonotypes in ibrutinib-treated CLL. CDR3 size: 19 residues. V was cut by 4 bases and J by 2 bases, with 24 bases left in between. CDR1 SGHAT and CDR2 FQDESV come from the germline V gene (reference sequence). Sequenced by immunoSEQ multiplex PCR; TCRdb stores in-frame clones only, minus some. Among about 160,000 clones listed, about 88% were seen once. Material: PBMCs, obtained at disease progression, from a patient treated with ibrutinib. The source of this sequence is a human donor with chronic lymphocytic leukemia. The chain is built from TRBV11-1 and TRBJ1-3, with D tentatively TRBD1 (5 bases). CDR3 loop: CASSSPQPPEGATGNTIYF. CDR3 bases: TGTGCCAGCAGCTCCCCCCAACCACCCGAAGGGGCGACTGGAAACACCATATATTTT.